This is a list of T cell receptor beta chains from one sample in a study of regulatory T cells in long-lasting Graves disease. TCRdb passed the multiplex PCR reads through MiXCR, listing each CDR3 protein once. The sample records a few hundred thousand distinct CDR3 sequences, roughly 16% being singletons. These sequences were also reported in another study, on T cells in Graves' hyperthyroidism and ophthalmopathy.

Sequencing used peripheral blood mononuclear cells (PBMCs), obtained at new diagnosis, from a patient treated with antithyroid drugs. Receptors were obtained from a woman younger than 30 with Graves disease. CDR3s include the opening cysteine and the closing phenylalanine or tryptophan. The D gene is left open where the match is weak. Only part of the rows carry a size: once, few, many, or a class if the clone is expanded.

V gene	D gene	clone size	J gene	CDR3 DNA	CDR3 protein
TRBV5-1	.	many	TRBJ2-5	TGCGCCAGCAGCTTGGGTGACGGAGGGGGTGAGGAGACCCAGTACTTC	CASSLGDGGGEETQYF
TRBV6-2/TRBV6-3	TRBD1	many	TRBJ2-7	TGTGCCACTGACAGGGGGCTCTACGAGCAGTACTTC	CATDRGLYEQYF
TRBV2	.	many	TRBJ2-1	TGTGCCAGCAGTGCCGCCGACGGAACTGCCTACAATGAGCAGTTCTTC	CASSAADGTAYNEQFF
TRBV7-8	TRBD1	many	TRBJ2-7	TGTGCCAGCACCCTAGGGACAGCTTACTCCTACGAGCAGTACTTC	CASTLGTAYSYEQYF
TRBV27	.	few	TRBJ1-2	TGTGCCAGCAGTTTATCGGGCGGGCAACATGGCTACACCTTC	CASSLSGGQHGYTF
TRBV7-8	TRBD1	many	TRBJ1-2	TGTGCCAGCAGCTTAGTGCCACTAGGACAGGGGGACTATGGCTACACCTTC	CASSLVPLGQGDYGYTF
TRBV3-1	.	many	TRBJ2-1	TGTGCCAGCAGCCTCGCCGGGACTCGAAACAATGAGCAGTTCTTC	CASSLAGTRNNEQFF
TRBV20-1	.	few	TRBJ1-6	TGCAGTGCTAGAGCCTTCGACAGGAGCTCCTATAATTCACCCCTCCACTTT	CSARAFDRSSYNSPLHF
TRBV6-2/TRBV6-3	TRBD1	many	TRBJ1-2	TGTGCCAGCGCCACTTTGGGACAGGGGATGAGTGGCTACACCTTC	CASATLGQGMSGYTF
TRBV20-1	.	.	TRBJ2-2	TGCAGTGCTAGTGGCAGCCGAGTGGCCTGGGAGCTGTTTTTT	CSASGSRVAWELFF
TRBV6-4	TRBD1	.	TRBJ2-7	TGTGCCAGCACCCGGGACAGGGGTGGGAGCTCCTACGAGCAGTACTTC	CASTRDRGGSSYEQYF
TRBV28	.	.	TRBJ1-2	TGTGCCAGCAGTTTACCAGAGATTAACTATGGCTACACCTTC	CASSLPEINYGYTF
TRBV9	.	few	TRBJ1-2	TGTGCCAGCAGCGCGGACGTCAGGGACGCGGTTGATGGCTACACCTTC	CASSADVRDAVDGYTF
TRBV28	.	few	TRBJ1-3	TGTGCCAGCAGTCTATGGGGTATTTCTGGAAACACCATATATTTT	CASSLWGISGNTIYF
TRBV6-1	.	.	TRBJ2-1	TGTGCCAGCAGCGGGAAGGCTTGGGAGCAGTTCTTC	CASSGKAWEQFF
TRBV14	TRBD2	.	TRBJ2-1	TGTGCCAGCAGCCATCATCTAGCGGGAGGTGAGCAGTTCTTC	CASSHHLAGGEQFF
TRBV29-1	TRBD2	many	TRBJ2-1	TGCAGCGTTGGTTGGACTAGCGGGAGAGGATCCTACAATGAGCAGTTCTTC	CSVGWTSGRGSYNEQFF
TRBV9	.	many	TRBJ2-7	TGTGCCAGCAGCGTCGGACCCCCCTACGAGCAGTACTTC	CASSVGPPYEQYF
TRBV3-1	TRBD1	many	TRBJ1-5	TGTGCCAGCAGCCACGGACAGGACAATCAGCCCCAGCATTTT	CASSHGQDNQPQHF
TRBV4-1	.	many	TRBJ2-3	TGCGCCAGCAGCCAGGAGGCCACTACCCATTCTGGGGGGGATACGCAGTATTTT	CASSQEATTHSGGDTQYF
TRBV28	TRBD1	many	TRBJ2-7	TGTGCCAGCAGTACCCAACCGACAGGGTATACACCCTACGAGCAGTACTTC	CASSTQPTGYTPYEQYF
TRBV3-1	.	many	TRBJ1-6	TGTGCCAGCAGCCAGTCGGCGGGGAAGGGACATTCACCCCTCCACTTT	CASSQSAGKGHSPLHF
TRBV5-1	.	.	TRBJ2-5	TGCGCCAGCAGCAGGCAGGGGAGTAGCGGATTCTACAATGAGCGGTTCTTC	CASSRQGSSGFYNERFF
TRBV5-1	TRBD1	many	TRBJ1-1	TGCGCCAGCAGCTTGATCGGACAGGAGTTTTACACTGAAGCTTTCTTT	CASSLIGQEFYTEAFF
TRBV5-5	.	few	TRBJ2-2	TGTGCCAGCAGCTTGGCCGTCGTAGCGCAAAACACCGGGGAGCTGTTTTTT	CASSLAVVAQNTGELFF
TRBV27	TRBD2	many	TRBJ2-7	TGTGCCAGCAGTCTACGGAACCCATTAGCGGGGCTCTCCTACGAGCAGTACTTC	CASSLRNPLAGLSYEQYF
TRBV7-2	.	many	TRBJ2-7	TGTGCCAGCAGTCAGAGCTCCTACGAGCAGTACTTC	CASSQSSYEQYF
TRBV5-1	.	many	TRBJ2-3	TGCGCCAGCAGGGGGACGATCTTTAGGCCAGATACGCAGTATTTT	CASRGTIFRPDTQYF
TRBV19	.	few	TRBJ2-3	TGTGCCAGTAGTATAGGAGGGGCAGATACGCAGTATTTT	CASSIGGADTQYF
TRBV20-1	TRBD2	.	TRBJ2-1	TGCAGTGCTGGGGGGGACCCCGCCTACGAGCAGTTCTTC	CSAGGDPAYEQFF
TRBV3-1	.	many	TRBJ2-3	TGTGCCAGCAGCCAAGGGAAGAGTACGCAGTATTTT	CASSQGKSTQYF
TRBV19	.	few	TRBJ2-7	TGTGCCAGTAGTATAGTGGAGGGGATCGGCTACGAGCAGTACTTC	CASSIVEGIGYEQYF
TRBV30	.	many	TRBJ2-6	TGTGCCTGGAGTGTACCTGGGGATGGGGCCAACGTCCTGACTTTC	CAWSVPGDGANVLTF
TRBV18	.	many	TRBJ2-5	TGTGCCAGCTCAGCCTCCGGGGAGACCCAGTACTTC	CASSASGETQYF
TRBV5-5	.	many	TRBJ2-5	TGTGCCAGCAGCCGCGTTTATAGTCAAGAGACCCAGTACTTC	CASSRVYSQETQYF
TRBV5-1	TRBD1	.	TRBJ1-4	TGCGCCAGCAGCTTGGCCTTAGGGACAGGGGATGAAAAACTGTTTTTT	CASSLALGTGDEKLFF
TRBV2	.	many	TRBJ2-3	TGTGCCAGCAGTGAAGCGCCTCCGGGGCAGTATTTT	CASSEAPPGQYF
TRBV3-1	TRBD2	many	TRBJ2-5	TGTGCCAGCAGCCGGACTAGCGGGGACCTACCTCCTAACTTC	CASSRTSGDLPPNF
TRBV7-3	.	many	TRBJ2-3	TGTGCCAGCAGCTTTTCAGACCGACCTAGCACAGATACGCAGTATTTT	CASSFSDRPSTDTQYF
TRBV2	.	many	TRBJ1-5	TGTGCCAGCAGCGTACAGGGTGATAGCAATCAGCCCCAGCATTTT	CASSVQGDSNQPQHF
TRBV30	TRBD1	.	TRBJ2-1	TGTGCCTGGAGACCTCCGGGACAGGGTAGCAATGAGCAGTTCTTC	CAWRPPGQGSNEQFF
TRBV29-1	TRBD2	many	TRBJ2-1	TGCAGCGCACCGGGACTAGCGGGATACAATGAGCAGTTCTTC	CSAPGLAGYNEQFF